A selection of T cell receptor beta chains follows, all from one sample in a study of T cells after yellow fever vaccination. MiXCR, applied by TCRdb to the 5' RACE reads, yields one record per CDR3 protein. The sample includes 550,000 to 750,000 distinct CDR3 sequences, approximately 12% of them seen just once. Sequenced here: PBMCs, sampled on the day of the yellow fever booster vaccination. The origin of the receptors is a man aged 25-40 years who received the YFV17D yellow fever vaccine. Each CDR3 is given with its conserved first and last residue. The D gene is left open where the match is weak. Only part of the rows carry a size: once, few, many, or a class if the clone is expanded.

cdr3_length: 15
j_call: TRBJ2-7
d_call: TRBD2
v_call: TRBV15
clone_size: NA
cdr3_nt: TGTGCCACCAGAGAGACTAGCGGGGGGACCTACGAGCAGTACTTC
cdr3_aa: CATRETSGGTYEQYF

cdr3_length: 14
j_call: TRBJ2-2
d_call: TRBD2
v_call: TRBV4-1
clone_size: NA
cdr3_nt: TGCGCCAGCAGCCAACTCCGGGCGGGGGGAGAGCTGTTTTTT
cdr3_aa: CASSQLRAGGELFF

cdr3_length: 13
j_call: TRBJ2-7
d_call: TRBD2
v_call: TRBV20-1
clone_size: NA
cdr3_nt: TGCAGTGCTGGAAGCGGGGACGTCTATGAGCAGTACTTC
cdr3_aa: CSAGSGDVYEQYF

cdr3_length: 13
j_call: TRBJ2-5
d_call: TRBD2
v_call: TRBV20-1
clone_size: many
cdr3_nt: TGCAGTGCTTTAGCGGGAGCTCTAGAGACCCAGTACTTC
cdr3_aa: CSALAGALETQYF

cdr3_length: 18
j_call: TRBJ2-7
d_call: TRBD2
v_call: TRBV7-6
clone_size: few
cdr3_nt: TGTGCCAGCAGCACAGGATCAGGACTAGCGGAGAATCACTACGAGCAGTACTTC
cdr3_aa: CASSTGSGLAENHYEQYF

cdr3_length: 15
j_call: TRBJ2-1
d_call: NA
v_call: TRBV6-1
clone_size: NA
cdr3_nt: TGTGCCAGCAGCGGACGGACGAGCTCCTACAATGAGCAGTTCTTC
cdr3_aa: CASSGRTSSYNEQFF

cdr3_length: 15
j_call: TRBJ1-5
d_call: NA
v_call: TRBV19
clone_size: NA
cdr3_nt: TGTGCCAGTAGTATCCCCGGGACAAAAAATCAGCCCCAGCATTTT
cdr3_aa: CASSIPGTKNQPQHF

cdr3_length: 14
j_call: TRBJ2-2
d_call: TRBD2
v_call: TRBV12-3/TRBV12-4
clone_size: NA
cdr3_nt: TGTGCCAGCAGCAGCGGGGACCGCCCTTGGGAGCTGTTTTTT
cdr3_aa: CASSSGDRPWELFF

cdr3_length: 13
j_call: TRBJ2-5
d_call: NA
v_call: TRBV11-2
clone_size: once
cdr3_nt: TGTGCCAGCAGCTCATCACGGCAAGAGACCCAGTACTTC
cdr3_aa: CASSSSRQETQYF

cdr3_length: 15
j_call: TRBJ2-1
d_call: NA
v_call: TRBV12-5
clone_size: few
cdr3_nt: TGTGCTAGTGGTTACGGGTCGAGCTCCTACAATGAGCAGTTCTTC
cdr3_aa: CASGYGSSSYNEQFF

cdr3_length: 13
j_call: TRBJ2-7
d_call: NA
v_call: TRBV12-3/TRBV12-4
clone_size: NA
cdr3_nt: TGTGCCAGCACCAGGGACAAGACATACGAGCAGTACTTC
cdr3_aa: CASTRDKTYEQYF

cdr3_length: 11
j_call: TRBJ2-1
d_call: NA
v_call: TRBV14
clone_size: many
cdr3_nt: TGTGCCAGCAGCTCGATCTATGAGCAGTTCTTC
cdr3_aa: CASSSIYEQFF

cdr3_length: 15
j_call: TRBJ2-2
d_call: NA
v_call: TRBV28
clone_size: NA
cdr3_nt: TGTGCCAGCAGCACTACCGGGGGGAACACCGGGGAGCTGTTTTTT
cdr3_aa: CASSTTGGNTGELFF

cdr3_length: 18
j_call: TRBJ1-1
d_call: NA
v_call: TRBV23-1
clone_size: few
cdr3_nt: TGCGCCAGCAGTCAATCAACCCAAGAAGGACGGACAAACACTGAAGCTTTCTTT
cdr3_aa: CASSQSTQEGRTNTEAFF

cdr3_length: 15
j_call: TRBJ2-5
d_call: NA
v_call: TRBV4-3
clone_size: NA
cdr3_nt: TGCGCCAGCAGCCAAGATTGGGGCATATCAGAGACCCAGTACTTC
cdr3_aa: CASSQDWGISETQYF

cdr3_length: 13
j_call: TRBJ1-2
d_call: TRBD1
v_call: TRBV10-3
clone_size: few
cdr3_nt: TGTGCCATCAGTGACGGGACAGACTATGGCTACACCTTC
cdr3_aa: CAISDGTDYGYTF

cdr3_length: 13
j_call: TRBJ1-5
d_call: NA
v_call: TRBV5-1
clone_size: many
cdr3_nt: TGCGCCAGCAGCTTGGAGATCAATCAGCCCCAGCATTTT
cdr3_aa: CASSLEINQPQHF

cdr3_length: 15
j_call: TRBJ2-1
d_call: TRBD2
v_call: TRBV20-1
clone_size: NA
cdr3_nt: TGCAGTGCGCAAGGGACTAGCGGGAGTCCCAGTGAGCAGTTCTTC
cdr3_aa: CSAQGTSGSPSEQFF

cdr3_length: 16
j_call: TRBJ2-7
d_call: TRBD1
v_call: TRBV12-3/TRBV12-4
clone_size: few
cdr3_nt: TGTGCCAGCAGTTCATTGGGACAGGGGAACTCCTACGAGCAGTACTTC
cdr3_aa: CASSSLGQGNSYEQYF

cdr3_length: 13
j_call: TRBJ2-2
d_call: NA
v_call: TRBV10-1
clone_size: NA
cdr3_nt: TGCGCCAGCAGTCAACAGTACACCGGGGAGCTGTTTTTT
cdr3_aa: CASSQQYTGELFF

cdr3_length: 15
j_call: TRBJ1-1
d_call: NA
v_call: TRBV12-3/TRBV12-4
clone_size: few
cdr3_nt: TGTGCCAGCAGTTTAAGGTTGGGGAAGAACACTGAAGCTTTCTTT
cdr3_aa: CASSLRLGKNTEAFF

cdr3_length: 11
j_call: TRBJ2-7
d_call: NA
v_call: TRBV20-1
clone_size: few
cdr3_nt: TGCAGTGCGGATATCTACTACGAGCAGTACTTC
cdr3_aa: CSADIYYEQYF

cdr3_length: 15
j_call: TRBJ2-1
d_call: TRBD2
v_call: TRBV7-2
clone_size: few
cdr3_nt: TGTGCCAGCAGCCCGGACCGACTAGCCTTGAATGAGCAGTTCTTC
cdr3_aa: CASSPDRLALNEQFF

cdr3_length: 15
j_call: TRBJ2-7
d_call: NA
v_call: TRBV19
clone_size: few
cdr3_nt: TGTGCCAGTAGTACAAACAGGGTAAAGAGCTACGAGCAGTACTTC
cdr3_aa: CASSTNRVKSYEQYF

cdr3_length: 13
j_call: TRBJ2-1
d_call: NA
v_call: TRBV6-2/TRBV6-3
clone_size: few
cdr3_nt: TGTGCCAGCAGTGGACAGCCAGACAATGAGCAGTTCTTC
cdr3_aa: CASSGQPDNEQFF

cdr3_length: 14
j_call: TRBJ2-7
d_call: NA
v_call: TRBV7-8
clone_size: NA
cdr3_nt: TGTGCCAGCAGCTTAACCCTCACGGACTACGAGCAGTACTTC
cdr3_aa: CASSLTLTDYEQYF

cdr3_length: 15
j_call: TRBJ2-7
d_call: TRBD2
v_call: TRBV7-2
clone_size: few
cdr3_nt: TGTGCCAGCAGCTTAGCGCTTAGCGGGAGGAACGAGCAGTACTTC
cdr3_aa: CASSLALSGRNEQYF

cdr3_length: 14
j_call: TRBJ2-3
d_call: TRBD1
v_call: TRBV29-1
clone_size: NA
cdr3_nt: TGCAGCGATCGGACAGGGGAAAGCACAGATACGCAGTATTTT
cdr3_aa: CSDRTGESTDTQYF

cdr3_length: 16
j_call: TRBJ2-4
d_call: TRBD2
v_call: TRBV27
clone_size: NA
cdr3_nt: TGTGCCAGCAGTCCCGGACTAGCGGGGCGTTCAAACATTCAGTACTTC
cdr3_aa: CASSPGLAGRSNIQYF

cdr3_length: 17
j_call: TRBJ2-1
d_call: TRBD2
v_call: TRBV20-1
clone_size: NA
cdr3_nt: TGCAGTGCTAATGGAGGGACTAGCGGCGTTTCCTACAATGAGCAGTTCTTC
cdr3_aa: CSANGGTSGVSYNEQFF

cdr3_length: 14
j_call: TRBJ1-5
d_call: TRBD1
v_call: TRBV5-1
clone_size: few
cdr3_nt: TGCGCCAGCAGCGTAACAGGGGGCGGTCAGCCCCAGCATTTT
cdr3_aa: CASSVTGGGQPQHF

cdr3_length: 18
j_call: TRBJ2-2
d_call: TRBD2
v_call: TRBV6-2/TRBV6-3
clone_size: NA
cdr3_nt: TGTGCCAGCAGTGCTCAACTAGCGGGATTATGGAGCACCGGGGAGCTGTTTTTT
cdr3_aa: CASSAQLAGLWSTGELFF

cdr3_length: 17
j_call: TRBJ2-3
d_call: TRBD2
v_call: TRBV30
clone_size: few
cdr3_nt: TGTGCCTGGAGTGTGCTCAGGACTAGCGGCTACACAGATACGCAGTATTTT
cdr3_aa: CAWSVLRTSGYTDTQYF

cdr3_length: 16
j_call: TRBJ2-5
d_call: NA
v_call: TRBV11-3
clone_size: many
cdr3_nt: TGTGCCAGCAGCTTAGTATCCCGGACTACCCAAGAGACCCAGTACTTC
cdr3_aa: CASSLVSRTTQETQYF

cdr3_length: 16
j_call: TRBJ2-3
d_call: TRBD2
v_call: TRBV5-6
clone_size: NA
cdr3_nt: TGTGCCAGCAGCTTGCTTGCGGGAGGGCCCTCAGATACGCAGTATTTT
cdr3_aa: CASSLLAGGPSDTQYF

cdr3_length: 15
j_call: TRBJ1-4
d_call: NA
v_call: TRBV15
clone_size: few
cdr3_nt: TGTGCCACCAGCAGAATAGTTGCAACTAATGAAAAACTGTTTTTT
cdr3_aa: CATSRIVATNEKLFF

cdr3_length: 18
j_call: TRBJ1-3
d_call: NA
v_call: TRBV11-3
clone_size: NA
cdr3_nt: TGTGCCAGCAGCTTAGGGGGGCTCGGACGGGACTCTGGAAACACCATATATTTT
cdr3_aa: CASSLGGLGRDSGNTIYF

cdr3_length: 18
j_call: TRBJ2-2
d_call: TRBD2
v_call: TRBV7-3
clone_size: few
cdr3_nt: TGTGCCAGCAGCTTTACAGCGGGAGGGCCTATACTCACCGGGGAGCTGTTTTTT
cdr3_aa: CASSFTAGGPILTGELFF

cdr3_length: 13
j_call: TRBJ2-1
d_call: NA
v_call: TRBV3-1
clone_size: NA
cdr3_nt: TGTGCCAGCAGCCGGGACTTGGGCGGGGAGCAGTTCTTC
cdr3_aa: CASSRDLGGEQFF

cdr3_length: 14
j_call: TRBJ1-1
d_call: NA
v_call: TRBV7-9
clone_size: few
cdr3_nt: TGTGCCAGCAGCGTGTCGGGGACGAATTTTGAAGCTTTCTTT
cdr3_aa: CASSVSGTNFEAFF

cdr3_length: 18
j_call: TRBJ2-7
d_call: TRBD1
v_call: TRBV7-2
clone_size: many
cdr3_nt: TGTGCCAGCAGCTTAGCCTATACAGGACAGGGGAGCTCCTACGAGCAGTACTTC
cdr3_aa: CASSLAYTGQGSSYEQYF

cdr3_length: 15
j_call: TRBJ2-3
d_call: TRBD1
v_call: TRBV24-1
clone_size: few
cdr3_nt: TGTGCCACCAGTGCCCCCGGGACAGGGACAGATACGCAGTATTTT
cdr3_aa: CATSAPGTGTDTQYF

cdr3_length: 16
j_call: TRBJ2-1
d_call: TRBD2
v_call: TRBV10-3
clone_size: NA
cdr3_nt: TGTGCCATCAGTAAAGGACTAGCGGGCCTAGGGGATGAGCAGTTCTTC
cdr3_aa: CAISKGLAGLGDEQFF

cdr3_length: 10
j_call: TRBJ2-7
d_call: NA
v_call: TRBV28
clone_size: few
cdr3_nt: TGTGCCAGCTGGTCCGGGGCAATGAACTTC
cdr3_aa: CASWSGAMNF

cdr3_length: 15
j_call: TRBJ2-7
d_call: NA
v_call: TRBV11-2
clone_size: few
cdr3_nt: TGTGCCAGCAGCTTAGGGACCAACATAGCATACGAGCAGTACTTC
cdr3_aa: CASSLGTNIAYEQYF

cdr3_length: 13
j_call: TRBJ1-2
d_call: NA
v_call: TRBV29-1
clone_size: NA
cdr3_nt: TGCAGCGTTGAGGCGGGATTGGAGTATGGCTACACCTTC
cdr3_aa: CSVEAGLEYGYTF